The 23 T cell receptor beta chains in this list originate from one sample, sequenced in a study of Ad26.COV2.S vaccination and SARS-CoV-2 variants. Regarding treatment: roughly 18 received Ad26.COV2.S at low or high dose, single or two shots; about 5 received placebo; per-sample allocation not given. Vaccine and placebo recipients were sampled on day 63 after the first injection. Clones were sequenced by immunoSEQ multiplex PCR, and TCRdb holds only the in-frame ones, with some missing. This table holds about half a million clones, 89% found once. The sequenced sample was peripheral blood, obtained in a trial of Ad26.COV2.S vaccine versus placebo. These receptors originate from a person between 18 and 59 years old who received the Ad26.COV2.S COVID-19 vaccine or a placebo.

This sequence joins TRBV28 and TRBJ2-5; no reliable D call. Germline CDR1 reads MDHEN; CDR2 reads SYDVKM. The V and J ends lost 3 bases and 5 bases respectively, with 7 bases between them. The CDR3 runs 12 residues. CDR3 coding DNA: TGTGCCAGCAGTTTGTTGGGGGAGACCCAGTACTTC. Residues: CASSLLGETQYF.

J is TRBJ1-3 and V is TRBV18; no reliable D call. V was pared by 2 bases and J by 0 bases, with 17 bases between. The CDR3 contains 18 residues. CDR1 is KGHSH and CDR2 is LQKENI in the germline V gene. CDR3 DNA sequence: TGTGCCAGCTCACCAAACTCAGGACCTGTATCCTCTGGAAACACCATATATTTT. Protein: CASSPNSGPVSSGNTIYF. The full variable domain, with the rest looked up from reference TRBV18 and TRBJ1-3, is NAGVMQNPRHLVRRRGQEARLRCSPMKGHSHVYWYRQLPEEGLKFMVYLQKENIIDESGMPKERFSAEFPKEGPSILRIQQVVRGDSAAYFCASSPNSGPVSSGNTIYFGEGSWLTVV.

The chain combines TRBV7-3 with TRBJ2-3, with D possibly being TRBD2 (6 bases). Germline CDR1 SGHTA, CDR2 FQGTGA. Deletions cut 1 base from V and 2 bases from J, with 28 bases between. CDR3 length equals 21 residues. The CDR3 is CASSLKGLTSPSATYTDTQYF. Written as DNA, the CDR3 is TGTGCCAGCAGCTTAAAAGGTTTGACTAGTCCCAGCGCGACTTACACAGATACGCAGTATTTT. Variable domain in full (rest from reference TRBV7-3 and TRBJ2-3): GAGVSQTPSNKVTEKGKYVELRCDPISGHTALYWYRQSLGQGPEFLIYFQGTGAADDSGLPNDRFFAVRPEGSVSTLKIQRTERGDSAVYLCASSLKGLTSPSATYTDTQYFGPGTRLTVL.

The chain uses TRBV27 and TRBJ2-7; D remains ambiguous. The V end lost 5 bases, the J end lost 2 bases, and 13 bases lay between the germline ends. The germline CDR1 and CDR2 sequences are MNHEY and SMNVEV (reference sequence). The CDR3 consists of 14 residues. The CDR3 is CASSPPLSPYEQYF. The CDR3 DNA is TGTGCCAGCAGTCCCCCTCTCTCCCCCTACGAGCAGTACTTC.

This clone has only one observation. The CDR3 sequence is CASSALQFYNEQFF. For the CDR3, the DNA is TGTGCCAGCAGTGCCCTCCAATTCTACAATGAGCAGTTCTTC. The gene calls are TRBV6-2 or TRBV6-3 and TRBJ2-1; no definite D call. The CDR3 is made up of 14 amino acids. CDR1 and CDR2 from the germline V gene are MNHEY and SVGEGT. With 5 bases removed from V and 3 bases from J, the gap between germline ends came to 11 bases.

This rearrangement joins TRBV2 to TRBJ1-1, with 7 nucleotides matching TRBD1. The length of the CDR3 is 13 residues. After removal of 5 bases from V and 2 bases from J, the junction contained 2 bases not matched to a gene. Germline V lookup: CDR1 SNHLY, CDR2 FYNNEI. In DNA form, the CDR3 reads TGTGCCAGCAGTTACAGGGGAAACACTGAAGCTTTCTTT. As protein: CASSYRGNTEAFF.

This chain joins TRBV10-1 and TRBJ2-3; D remains ambiguous. V was cut by 10 bases and J by 2 bases, with 10 bases left in between. The germline V gene has CDR1 WNHNN and CDR2 SYGVQD (reference sequence). CDR3 size: 12 residues. The CDR3 here is CATPRPTDTQYF. As DNA, the CDR3 is TGCGCCACACCACGGCCCACAGATACGCAGTATTTT.

The chain uses TRBV25-1 and TRBJ2-1; TRBD1 is a possible D gene (5 bases). The germline V gene encodes CDR1 MGHDK and CDR2 SYGVNS. CDR3 length: 13 amino acids. The V gene lost 3 bases and the J gene lost 12 bases, with 15 bases spanning the gap. CDR3 nucleotides: TGTGCCAGCAGTGACCCCCTAAGGGGCAGGCAGTTCTTC. Amino acids: CASSDPLRGRQFF.

This clone was observed a single time. The V gene is TRBV6-6, the J gene TRBJ2-7, with TRBD2 matching over 8 bases. CDR1 is MNHNY and CDR2 is SVGAGI in the germline V gene (reference sequence). With V trimmed by 6 bases and J by 5 bases, 6 bases remained unmatched. This CDR3 has 13 residues. The CDR3, as DNA: TGTGCCAGCAGGCGACTAGCGAAGAACGAGCAGTACTTC. This encodes CASRRLAKNEQYF.

The count of this clone is one. Other DNA sequences in the sample encode the same CDR3. The J gene is TRBJ2-5, the V gene TRBV19, with D unresolved. This CDR3 comprises 13 residues. Trimming removed 1 base from V and 2 bases from J, with 5 bases in between. The germline V gene encodes CDR1 LNHDA and CDR2 SQIVND (reference sequence). DNA for the CDR3: TGTGCCAGTAGTATAGGAGCGCAAGAGACCCAGTACTTC. It codes for CASSIGAQETQYF.

The chain has TRBV2 and TRBJ1-4; D is perhaps TRBD1 (5 bases). Germline CDR1 is SNHLY and CDR2 is FYNNEI. The CDR3 has 13 residues. V lost 5 bases and J lost 7, with 11 bases in between. The CDR3 loop reads CASSRRGGEKLFF. The DNA of the CDR3 is TGTGCCAGCAGTAGGAGGGGTGGTGAAAAACTGTTTTTT.

The V and J genes are TRBV2 and TRBJ2-3; weak D call: TRBD1 (6 bases). Germline values: CDR1 SNHLY, CDR2 FYNNEI. This CDR3 region has 16 residues. Trimming took 6 bases from V and 1 from J, leaving 17 bases between them. The CDR3 here is CASSATGLLRTDTQYF. The CDR3 DNA reads as TGTGCCAGCAGCGCGACAGGACTCCTTCGCACAGATACGCAGTATTTT.

As regards this clone: The same CDR3 can be traced to other DNA sequences in this sample. The V call is TRBV28, the J call TRBJ2-2, with unresolved D. From germline, CDR1 is MDHEN and CDR2 SYDVKM. The V end was cut by 2 bases, the J end by 8 bases, with 3 bases between. This CDR3 is 11 amino acids long. This chain's CDR3 is CASSLVGELFF. The CDR3 DNA follows: TGTGCCAGCAGTTTAGTAGGGGAGCTGTTTTTT.

J is TRBJ1-3 and V is TRBV5-1; a possible D gene is TRBD1 (6 bases). Germline CDR1 is SGHRS and CDR2 is YFSETQ. V was cut by 0 bases and J by 4 bases, with 11 bases left in between. CDR3 length equals 15 residues. CDR3 in DNA: TGCGCCAGCAGCTTGGGGGGACAAGCGGGAAACACCATATATTTT. This translates into CASSLGGQAGNTIYF.

The CDR3 reads CAINLQGLADTQYF. CDR3 bases: TGTGCCATCAATTTACAGGGGTTGGCAGATACGCAGTATTTT. This chain connects TRBV10-3 to TRBJ2-3, with 7 bases fitting TRBD1. Trimming removed 7 bases from V and 4 bases from J; junction bases left unmatched: 8. This CDR3 has 14 residues. Germline-derived CDR1 and CDR2 are ENHRY and SYGVKD.

The chain carries TRBV10-3 and TRBJ1-6; no definite D call. This CDR3 has 14 amino acids. Trimming shortened V by 3 bases and J by 7 bases, and 10 bases separated the two germline ends. The V gene's germline CDR1 is ENHRY and CDR2 SYGVKD. The CDR3 nucleotides read TGTGCCATCAGTGATGGACTAGCGAATTCACCCCTCCACTTT. As protein: CAISDGLANSPLHF.

V gene TRBV6-5 combines with J gene TRBJ2-1, with D possibly TRBD1 on 5 matching bases. This CDR3 spans 13 amino acids. V was trimmed by 8 bases and J by 5 bases, leaving 13 bases between them. The V gene's germline CDR1 is MNHEY and CDR2 SVGAGI. CDR3 residues: CASWRQTDNEQFF. The CDR3, as DNA: TGTGCCAGCTGGCGACAGACTGACAATGAGCAGTTCTTC.

V and J are TRBV6-5 and TRBJ2-1, with 7 bases aligning to TRBD2. V gave up 6 bases and J gave up 4 bases; unmatched junction bases: 9. Germline CDR1 and CDR2: MNHEY and SVGAGI. This CDR3 has 15 amino acids. The CDR3 DNA reads as TGTGCCAGCAGAGACCGCGGGGGTGGATACAATGAGCAGTTCTTC. It yields the protein CASRDRGGGYNEQFF.

The chain couples TRBV18 to TRBJ2-3, with 7 bases identical to TRBD1. V shed 2 bases, J shed 4 bases, and the junction held 9 bases outside the gene matches. The CDR3 extends over 16 amino acids. Germline CDR1 and CDR2: KGHSH and LQKENI. Here the CDR3 DNA reads TGTGCCAGCTCACCAGATCAGGGGGTCGACGCAGATACGCAGTATTTT. It yields the protein CASSPDQGVDADTQYF.

Of note for this clone: One end of the junction fails to match germline, which may point to a read error. The gene calls are TRBV3-1 (or the pseudogene TRBV3-2) and TRBJ2-7; D may correspond to TRBD1 or TRBD2 (6 bases each). CDR3 length equals 12 residues. Germline V CDR1 and CDR2: LGHDT, YNNKEL (reference sequence). The CDR3 region has the DNA TGTGCCAGCAGCCAAGGGGCGGGGACACTACGGTTC. Translation gives CASSQGAGTLRF.

The chain uses TRBV6-5 and TRBJ1-3; D uncertain. Germline V gives CDR1 MNHEY, CDR2 SVGAGI. Trimming took off 6 bases at V and 2 bases at J, with 11 bases between the two ends. This CDR3 is built from 14 residues. CDR3 DNA sequence: TGTGCCAGCAGCACACACACAGCTGGAAACACCATATATTTT. Translating gives CASSTHTAGNTIYF.

This clone was seen a handful of times. The chain couples TRBV30 to TRBJ2-1, with D possibly TRBD2 on 5 matching bases. The CDR3 has 13 amino acids. V was shortened by 4 bases and J by 4 bases, with 11 bases between the two germline ends. In germline, CDR1 is GTSNPN, CDR2 SVGIG (reference sequence). In nucleotides, the CDR3 is TGTGCCTGGATGGTGGGAGTGTACAATGAGCAGTTCTTC. Translation: CAWMVGVYNEQFF.

V is TRBV27 and J is TRBJ1-1; D uncertain. The germline V and J ends were trimmed by 8 bases and 4 bases, with 17 bases remaining between them. CDR1 MNHEY and CDR2 SMNVEV come from the germline V gene (reference sequence). This CDR3 spans 14 amino acids. CDR3: CASATPGIATEAFF. CDR3 sequence (DNA): TGTGCCAGCGCTACCCCGGGGATTGCCACTGAAGCTTTCTTT.